This TCR beta chain comes out of a study of T cell responses to AZD1222 COVID-19 vaccine. Findings and limits, study-wide: Following two doses of AZD1222, Spike-specific TCR breadth and depth rose. Seropositive status at baseline applied to only a handful of AZD1222 recipients. Only after the peak T cell response were repertoires sampled.

The protocol was immunoSEQ multiplex PCR, while the TCRdb copy is restricted to in-frame clones and leaves out a portion. The sample comprises some 120,000 clones, 75% to 95% of which are singletons, and 2.5% to 3% rests with the top ten. Notes on this clone: Its antigen is unidentified.

V was shortened by 2 bases and J by 8 bases, with 6 bases between the two germline ends. The length of the CDR3 is 12 residues. The rearrangement uses TRBV12-3 or TRBV12-4 and TRBJ2-2; no clear D gene. The sample here was peripheral blood, taken on day 0 of AZD1222 vaccination. The TCR comes from an adult in good health. CDR3 protein: CASSLWPGELFF. As DNA, the CDR3 is TGTGCCAGCAGTTTATGGCCAGGGGAGCTGTTTTTT.